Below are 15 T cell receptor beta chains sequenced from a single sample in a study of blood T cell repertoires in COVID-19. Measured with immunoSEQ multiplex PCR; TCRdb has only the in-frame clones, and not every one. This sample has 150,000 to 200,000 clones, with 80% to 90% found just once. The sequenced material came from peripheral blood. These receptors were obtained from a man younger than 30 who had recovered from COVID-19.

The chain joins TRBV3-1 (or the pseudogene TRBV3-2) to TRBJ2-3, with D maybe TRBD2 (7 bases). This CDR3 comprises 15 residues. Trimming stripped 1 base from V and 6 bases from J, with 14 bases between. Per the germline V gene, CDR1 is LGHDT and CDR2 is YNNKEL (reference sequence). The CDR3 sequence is CASSQGGGGPDTQYF. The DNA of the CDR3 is TGTGCCAGCAGCCAAGGAGGGGGAGGGCCTGATACGCAGTATTTT.

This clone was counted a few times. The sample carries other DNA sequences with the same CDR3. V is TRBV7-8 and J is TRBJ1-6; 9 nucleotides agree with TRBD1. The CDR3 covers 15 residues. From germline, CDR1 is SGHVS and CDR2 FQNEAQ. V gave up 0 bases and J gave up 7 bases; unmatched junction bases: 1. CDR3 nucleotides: TGTGCCAGCAGCTTAGCAGGACAGGGGAATTCACCCCTCCACTTT. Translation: CASSLAGQGNSPLHF.

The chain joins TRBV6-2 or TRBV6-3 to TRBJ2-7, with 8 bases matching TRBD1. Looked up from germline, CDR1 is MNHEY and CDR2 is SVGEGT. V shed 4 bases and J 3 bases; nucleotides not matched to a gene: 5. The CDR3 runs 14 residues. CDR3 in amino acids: CASSSGQGYYEQYF. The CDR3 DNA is TGTGCCAGCAGTTCAGGACAGGGATACTACGAGCAGTACTTC.

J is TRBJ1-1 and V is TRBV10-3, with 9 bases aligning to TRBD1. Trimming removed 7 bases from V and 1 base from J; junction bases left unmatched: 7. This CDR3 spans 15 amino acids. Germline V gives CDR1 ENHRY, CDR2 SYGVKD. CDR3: CAITPGQGTNTEAFF. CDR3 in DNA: TGTGCCATCACTCCGGGACAGGGTACGAACACTGAAGCTTTCTTT.

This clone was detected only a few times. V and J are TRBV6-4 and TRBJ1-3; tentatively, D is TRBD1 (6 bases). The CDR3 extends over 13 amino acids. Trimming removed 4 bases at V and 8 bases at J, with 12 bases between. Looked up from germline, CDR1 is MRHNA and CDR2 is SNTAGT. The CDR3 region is CASSGGPGDTIYF. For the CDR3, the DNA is TGTGCCAGCAGTGGCGGTCCAGGGGACACCATATATTTT.

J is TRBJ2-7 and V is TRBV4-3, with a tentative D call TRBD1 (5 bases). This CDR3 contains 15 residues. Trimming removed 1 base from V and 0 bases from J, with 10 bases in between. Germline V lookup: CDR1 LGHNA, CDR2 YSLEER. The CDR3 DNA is TGCGCCAGCAGCCAAGGAACAGGAGCCTCCTACGAGCAGTACTTC. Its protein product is CASSQGTGASYEQYF.

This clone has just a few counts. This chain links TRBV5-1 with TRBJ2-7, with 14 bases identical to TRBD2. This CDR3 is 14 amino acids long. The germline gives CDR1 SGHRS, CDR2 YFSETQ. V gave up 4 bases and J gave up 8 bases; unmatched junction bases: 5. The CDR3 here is CASSPGTSGSKQYF. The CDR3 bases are TGCGCCAGCAGCCCCGGGACTAGCGGGAGTAAGCAGTACTTC.

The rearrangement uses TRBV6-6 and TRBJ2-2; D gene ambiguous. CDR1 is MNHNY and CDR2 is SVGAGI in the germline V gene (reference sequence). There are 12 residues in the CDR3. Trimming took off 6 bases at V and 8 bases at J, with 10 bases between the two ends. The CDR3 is CASSPMVGELFF. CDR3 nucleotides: TGTGCCAGCAGCCCTATGGTAGGGGAGCTGTTTTTT.

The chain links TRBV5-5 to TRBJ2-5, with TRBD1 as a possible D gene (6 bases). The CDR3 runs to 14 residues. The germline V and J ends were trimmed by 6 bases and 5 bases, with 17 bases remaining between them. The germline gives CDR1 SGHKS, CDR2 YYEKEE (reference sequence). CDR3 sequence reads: CASNGTPKRETQYF. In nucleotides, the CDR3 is TGTGCCAGCAACGGGACACCCAAAAGGGAGACCCAGTACTTC. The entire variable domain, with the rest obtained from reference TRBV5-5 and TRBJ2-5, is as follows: DAGVTQSPTHLIKTRGQQVTLRCSPISGHKSVSWYQQVLGQGPQFIFQYYEKEERGRGNFPDRFSARQFPNYSSELNVNALLLGDSALYLCASNGTPKRETQYFGPGTRLLVL.

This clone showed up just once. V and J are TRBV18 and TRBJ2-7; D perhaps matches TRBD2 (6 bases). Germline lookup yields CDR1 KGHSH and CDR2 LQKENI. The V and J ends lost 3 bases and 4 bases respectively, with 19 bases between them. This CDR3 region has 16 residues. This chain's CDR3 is CASSPMLGGGGYEQYF. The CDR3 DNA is TGTGCCAGCTCACCCATGCTCGGGGGAGGTGGGTACGAGCAGTACTTC.

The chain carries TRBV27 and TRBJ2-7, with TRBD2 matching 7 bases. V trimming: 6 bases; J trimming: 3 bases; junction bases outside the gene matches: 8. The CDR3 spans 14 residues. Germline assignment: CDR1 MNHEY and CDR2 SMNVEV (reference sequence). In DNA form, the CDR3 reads TGTGCCAGCAGCACCAGCGGGAACCTCTACGAGCAGTACTTC. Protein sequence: CASSTSGNLYEQYF.

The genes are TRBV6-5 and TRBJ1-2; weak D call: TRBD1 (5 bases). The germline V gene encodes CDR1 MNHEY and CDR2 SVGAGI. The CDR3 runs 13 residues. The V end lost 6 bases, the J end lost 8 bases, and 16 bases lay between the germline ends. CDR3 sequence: CASRADMLGGYTF. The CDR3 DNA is TGTGCCAGCAGGGCGGACATGCTGGGAGGCTACACCTTC.

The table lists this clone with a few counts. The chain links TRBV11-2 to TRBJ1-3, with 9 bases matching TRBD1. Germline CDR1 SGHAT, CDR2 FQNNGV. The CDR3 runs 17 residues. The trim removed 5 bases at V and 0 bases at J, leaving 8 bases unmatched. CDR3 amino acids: CASSPGQGHSSGNTIYF. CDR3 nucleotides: TGTGCCAGCAGCCCTGGACAGGGGCACAGCTCTGGAAACACCATATATTTT.

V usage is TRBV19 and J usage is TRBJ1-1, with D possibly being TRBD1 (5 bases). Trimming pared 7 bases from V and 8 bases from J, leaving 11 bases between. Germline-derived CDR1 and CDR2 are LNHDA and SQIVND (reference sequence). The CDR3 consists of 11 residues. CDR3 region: CASTGLSEAFF. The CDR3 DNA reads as TGTGCCAGTACAGGGTTAAGCGAAGCTTTCTTT. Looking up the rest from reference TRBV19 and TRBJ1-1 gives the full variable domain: DGGITQSPKYLFRKEGQNVTLSCEQNLNHDAMYWYRQDPGQGLRLIYYSQIVNDFQKGDIAEGYSVSREKKESFPLTVTSAQKNPTAFYLCASTGLSEAFFGQGTRLTVV.

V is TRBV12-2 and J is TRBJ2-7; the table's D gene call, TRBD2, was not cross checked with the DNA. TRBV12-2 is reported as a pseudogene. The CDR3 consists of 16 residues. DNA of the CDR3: TGTGCAAGTCGCTTAGCGAAAGCGGGAGGGACCTACGAGCAGTACTTC. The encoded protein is CASRLAKAGGTYEQYF.